This T cell receptor (beta chain) was sequenced for a study of blood T cell repertoires in COVID-19 (TCRdb year 2020). Context from the whole study: The collaborator samples originated in the United States, Italy and Spain and spanned the acute and convalescent phases of COVID-19. Subjects who had been exposed to COVID-19, were actively infected with it, or had recovered from it provided the deeply sampled blood TCRbeta repertoires that made up the dataset. The repertoires were made available in a free public database intended to serve as a resource for research on the immune response to SARS-CoV-2. Where available, HLA class I and class II types were obtained from metadata supplied by the sample provider rather than from assay-based typing. Sample metadata almost always included a de-identified subject ID, COVID-19 status, age in years and sex. The material from the prospective study consisted of cDNA or gDNA derived from T cells, B-cell-depleted T cells, or PBMCs. The samples were drawn from two sources: the first 160 participants of the ongoing ImmuneRACE study, and 1,254 subjects contributed by 6 global collaborators.

Looking up the germline V gene yields CDR1 SGHRS and CDR2 YFSETQ. V and J are trimmed by 4 bases and 2 bases, and the gene matches miss 7 bases of the junction. The CDR3 spans 17 residues, from the cysteine through the phenylalanine. Only the CDR3 portion is preserved as DNA: 51 bases, with reading frame beginning at the first base. TCRbeta CDR3 regions were amplified from genomic DNA using the immunoSEQ Assay, a bias-controlled multiplex PCR. As for the original processing: The number of nucleated cells in each sample was estimated from the amplification of reference gene primers within the assay. Sequence reads were collapsed and filtered to measure the absolute abundance of every unique TCRbeta CDR3 rearrangement. Productive Simpson clonality was computed per sample as the square root of Simpson's diversity index over productive rearrangements. In its TCRdb copy, this immuneACCESS table keeps in-frame sequences only and misses some clones. Where compared with another copy, unresolved V genes explain less than half of these, and the others have no known cause. From that table come the V and J calls and clone size; the DNA was used to work out D and trimming. Counted in this sample were 38,000 or so clones; 81% of them appeared once. The ten largest clones capture less than 50% of the sample.

Points the paper makes about the study in general: How much clinical and demographic metadata was included differed by source and by participant, and the metadata was provided uncurated.

As for this clone: Its antigen is currently not known. Base qualities are missing; no much larger clone stands one base away.

Collaborating institutions collected whole blood in K2EDTA tubes following their own protocols. For TCRbeta analysis, collaborators shipped samples in one of three forms: frozen whole blood, isolated PBMCs, or DNA extracted from either of those sample types. Sequenced: peripheral blood. The rearranged segments are TRBV5-1 and TRBJ2-3, and TRBD2 matches 13 of the central bases. The sequence came from a human donor in a cohort sampled during active or convalescent COVID-19. The donor label of this sample is uncertain. The sequenced DNA: TGCGCCAGCAGCAAAGGACTAGCGGGAGCCCTCACAGATACGCAGTATTTT. Its protein reads: CASSKGLAGALTDTQYF.